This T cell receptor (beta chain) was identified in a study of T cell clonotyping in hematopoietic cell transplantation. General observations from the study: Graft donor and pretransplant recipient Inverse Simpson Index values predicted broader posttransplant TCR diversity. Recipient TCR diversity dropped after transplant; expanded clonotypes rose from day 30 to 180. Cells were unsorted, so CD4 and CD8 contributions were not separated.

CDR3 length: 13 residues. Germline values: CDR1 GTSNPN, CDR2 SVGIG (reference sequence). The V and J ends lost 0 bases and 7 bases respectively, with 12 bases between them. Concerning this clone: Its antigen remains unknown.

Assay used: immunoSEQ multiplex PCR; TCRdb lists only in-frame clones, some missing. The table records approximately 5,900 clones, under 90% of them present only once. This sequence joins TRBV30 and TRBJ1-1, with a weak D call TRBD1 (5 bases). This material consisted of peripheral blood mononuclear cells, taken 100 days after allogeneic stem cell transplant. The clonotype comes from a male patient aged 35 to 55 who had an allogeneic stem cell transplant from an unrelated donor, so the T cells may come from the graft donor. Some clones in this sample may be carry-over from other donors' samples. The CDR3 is CAWSVQGVGEAFF. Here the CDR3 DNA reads TGTGCCTGGAGTGTACAAGGGGTCGGTGAAGCTTTCTTT.